Following are 25 T cell receptor beta chains from one sample sequenced in a study of human T cells and chemical hapten exposure. MiXCR, applied by TCRdb to the RACE reads, yields one record per CDR3 protein. In the table there are more than 80,000 distinct CDR3 sequences, 10% to 14% of which are singletons. Described time point: patch test 3, about 24 weeks after DPC sensitization. Treatment given: therapeutic diphenylcyclopropenone sensitization with weekly scalp DPC. Material: whole blood, obtained in connection with sensitization to the hapten diphenylcyclopropenone (DPC). These receptors were taken from a woman aged 50 to 65 with alopecia areata. Some clones in this sample may be carry-over from other donors' samples.

In its sample, this clonotype was seen a few times. This sequence joins TRBV29-1 and TRBJ2-3; 7 nucleotides line up with TRBD1. The CDR3 contains 12 residues. CDR1 is SQVTM, CDR2 ANQGSEA, per germline. CDR3 bases: TGCGGCGCTTCGACAGGGACAGATACGCAGTATTTT. Translated, it gives CGASTGTDTQYF.

This clonotype was picked up a small number of times. V and J are TRBV7-3 and TRBJ2-1; a possible D gene is TRBD2 (6 bases). This CDR3 contains 13 residues. The V and J ends lost 5 bases and 9 bases respectively, with 14 bases between them. From germline, CDR1 is SGHTA and CDR2 FQGTGA. The CDR3 here is CASSPRTNSEQFF. The CDR3 DNA sequence: TGTGCCAGCAGCCCCCGGACTAACAGTGAGCAGTTCTTC.

This clonotype appeared many times. V gene TRBV15 combines with J gene TRBJ2-2; tentatively, D is TRBD1 or TRBD2 (5 bases each). CDR1 and CDR2 (germline): LNHNV, YYDKDF (reference sequence). The CDR3 has 17 residues. Trimming took 1 base from V and 2 from J, leaving 14 bases between them. As DNA, the CDR3 is TGTGCCACCAGCAGAGCCCCCGGGACGGTTAACACCGGGGAGCTGTTTTTT. Its protein is CATSRAPGTVNTGELFF.

This clonotype was seen ten or more times. This sequence joins TRBV7-2 and TRBJ2-7; 7 bases match TRBD2. Germline V gene sequence: CDR1 SGHTA, CDR2 FQGNSA. The CDR3 totals 15 residues. The ends lost 5 bases at V and 1 base at J; junction bases unmatched: 8. The CDR3 spells CASSLGGTASYEQYF. The CDR3, as DNA: TGTGCCAGCAGCCTGGGGGGGACCGCTTCCTACGAGCAGTACTTC.

CDR3 DNA sequence: TGTGCCAACAACCAGGCGGGCTCCTACAATGAGCAGTTCTTC. Encoded protein: CANNQAGSYNEQFF. V is TRBV2 and J is TRBJ2-1, with a tentative D call TRBD2 (5 bases). Germline loops: CDR1 SNHLY, CDR2 FYNNEI. The V end lost 10 bases, the J end lost 0 bases, and 13 bases lay between the germline ends. The CDR3 extends over 14 amino acids.

This sequence joins TRBV19 and TRBJ2-4, with 13 bases identical to TRBD2. Trimming took 5 bases from V and 6 from J; bases not matched to a gene: 4. Germline-derived CDR1 and CDR2 are LNHDA and SQIVND (reference sequence). This CDR3 is 15 amino acids long. Written as DNA, the CDR3 is TGTGCCAGTAGTGTCCGACTAGCGGGAGGAAACATTCAGTACTTC. Its translation: CASSVRLAGGNIQYF. Full variable domain (outside the CDR3, taken from reference TRBV19 and TRBJ2-4): DGGITQSPKYLFRKEGQNVTLSCEQNLNHDAMYWYRQDPGQGLRLIYYSQIVNDFQKGDIAEGYSVSREKKESFPLTVTSAQKNPTAFYLCASSVRLAGGNIQYFGAGTRLSVL.

There are many counts of this clonotype. The rearrangement joins TRBV10-3 to TRBJ2-1; 10 nucleotides align to TRBD1. This CDR3 is 14 amino acids long. Germline V gene lookup returns CDR1 ENHRY and CDR2 SYGVKD. V lost 5 bases to trimming and J lost 11 bases; unmatched junction nucleotides: 9. The CDR3 DNA reads TGTGCCATCAGTCCGGGGGACAGGGGTCCCCAGCAGTTCTTC. Protein product: CAISPGDRGPQQFF.

This clonotype was counted ten times or more. This chain connects TRBV18 to TRBJ1-6; D uncertain. The CDR3 spans 13 residues. Germline CDR1 is KGHSH and CDR2 is LQKENI. Trimming stripped 6 bases from V and 7 bases from J, with 10 bases between. The CDR3 bases are TGTGCCAGCTCTCCGCTCGTCAATTCACCCCTCCACTTT. It translates to CASSPLVNSPLHF.

This clonotype was counted only a few times. This chain uses TRBV20-1 with TRBJ2-7, with D possibly TRBD2 on 5 matching bases. This CDR3 is built from 13 residues. CDR1 is DFQATT and CDR2 is SNEGSKA in the germline V gene (reference sequence). Trimming took off 0 bases at V and 2 bases at J, with 8 bases between the two ends. Here the CDR3 DNA reads TGCAGTGCTAGAGATGTAGCGCCCTACGAGCAGTACTTC. Protein: CSARDVAPYEQYF.

The sample holds many counts of this clonotype. The gene calls are TRBV20-1 and TRBJ2-1; a weak D match, TRBD2 (6 bases). V was pared by 4 bases and J by 5 bases, with 18 bases between. The length of the CDR3 is 15 residues. Germline V lookup: CDR1 DFQATT, CDR2 SNEGSKA (reference sequence). CDR3 region: CSANPWVVADNEQFF. Here the CDR3 DNA reads TGCAGTGCTAACCCCTGGGTGGTAGCGGACAATGAGCAGTTCTTC.

This clonotype has ten or more counts. The chain has TRBV9 and TRBJ2-2, with unresolved D. The CDR3 is 15 residues long. Per germline, CDR1 SGDLS and CDR2 YYNGEE. Trimming left V 0 bases short and J 1 base short, with 7 bases between. In DNA form, the CDR3 reads TGTGCCAGCAGCGTAGGACCCAGGAACACCGGGGAGCTGTTTTTT. Its protein product is CASSVGPRNTGELFF.

This clonotype was counted at least ten times. The rearrangement links TRBV7-9 to TRBJ2-7; 7 nucleotides align to TRBD2. The CDR3 loop spans 15 amino acids. Germline V gene sequence: CDR1 SEHNR, CDR2 FQNEAQ (reference sequence). V lost 5 bases to trimming and J lost 4 bases; unmatched junction nucleotides: 11. The CDR3: CASSPFREALYEQYF. The CDR3 coding sequence is TGTGCCAGCAGCCCCTTCCGGGAGGCCCTTTACGAGCAGTACTTC.

This clonotype was counted a few times. This chain uses TRBV29-1 with TRBJ1-5, with D maybe TRBD1 (6 bases). Trimming left V 3 bases short and J 4 bases short, with 10 bases between. Per the germline V gene, CDR1 is SQVTM and CDR2 is ANQGSEA. This CDR3 is 13 amino acids long. The CDR3: CSVDPGDNQPQHF. The CDR3 region has the DNA TGCAGCGTTGACCCAGGGGATAATCAGCCCCAGCATTTT.

V and J are TRBV7-9 and TRBJ2-1; possible D gene TRBD2, 5 bases. V shed 5 bases and J shed 15 bases, with 17 bases lying between them. CDR3 size: 12 residues. Germline V lookup: CDR1 SEHNR, CDR2 FQNEAQ (reference sequence). CDR3 nucleotide sequence: TGTGCCAGCAGCCCTCTAGCCGGAGGACCGTTCTTC. It specifies CASSPLAGGPFF. The full variable domain, completed using reference TRBV7-9 and TRBJ2-1, is DTGVSQNPRHKITKRGQNVTFRCDPISEHNRLYWYRQTLGQGPEFLTYFQNEAQLEKSRLLSDRFSAERPKGSFSTLEIQRTEQGDSAMYLCASSPLAGGPFFGPGTRLTVL.

The sample holds many counts of this clonotype. The rearrangement uses TRBV11-2 and TRBJ2-1; D might be TRBD1 or TRBD2, each matching 6 bases. Germline CDR1 SGHAT, CDR2 FQNNGV. V shed 5 bases and J shed 10 bases, with 24 bases lying between them. The CDR3 is 16 amino acids. DNA of the CDR3: TGTGCCAGCAGCCGGGAGCTACCGGGGGCAGGAGGAGAGCAGTTCTTC. Amino acid sequence: CASSRELPGAGGEQFF.

The chain is built from TRBV29-1 and TRBJ2-7; 9 bases are a match to TRBD2. The CDR3 is 14 amino acids. Per germline, CDR1 SQVTM and CDR2 ANQGSEA. V lost 1 base, J lost 2 bases, and 3 bases stayed unmatched. The CDR3 sequence: CSVEASGVTYEQYF. CDR3 in DNA: TGCAGCGTTGAAGCTAGCGGGGTAACCTACGAGCAGTACTTC.

Note on this clonotype: With a much larger clone just one base away, this may be a read error. The genes are TRBV5-1 and TRBJ2-7, with D possibly TRBD2 on 6 matching bases. Trimming pared 2 bases from V and 5 bases from J, leaving 17 bases between. Germline CDR1 SGHRS, CDR2 YFSETQ. This CDR3 is built from 15 residues. The CDR3 DNA reads as TGCGCCAGCAGCTTTAGCTGGAGGGCCTTCGACGAGCAGTACTTC. Translated: CASSFSWRAFDEQYF.

The V and J genes are TRBV6-4 and TRBJ2-7, with D tentatively TRBD2 (6 bases). CDR3 length: 15 amino acids. V lost 8 bases to trimming and J lost 3 bases, with 20 bases between them. Germline V gene data show CDR1 as MRHNA and CDR2 as SNTAGT. The CDR3 sequence: CASARLAGPYYEQYF. The DNA of the CDR3 is TGTGCCAGCGCTAGACTGGCGGGGCCTTACTACGAGCAGTACTTC.

The rearrangement uses TRBV9 and TRBJ2-5; 11 nucleotides align to TRBD2. V gave up 3 bases and J gave up 7 bases; unmatched junction bases: 5. Germline V gene lookup returns CDR1 SGDLS and CDR2 YYNGEE. The CDR3 length is 14 residues. The CDR3 bases are TGTGCCAGCAGCGGTAGCGGGAGGGAGGGGACCCAGTACTTC. Translation gives CASSGSGREGTQYF.

This clonotype was counted many times. V is TRBV5-1 and J is TRBJ2-1, with 11 nucleotides matching TRBD2. Per germline, CDR1 SGHRS and CDR2 YFSETQ. Trimming at V came to 4 bases and at J to 6 bases, leaving 9 bases not matched to a gene. The CDR3 has 16 residues. The CDR3: CASSRNLAGGFNEQFF. The CDR3 nucleotides read TGCGCCAGCAGCCGTAATCTAGCGGGAGGATTCAATGAGCAGTTCTTC.

The sample holds a few counts of this clonotype. This chain links TRBV20-1 with TRBJ1-6; D might be TRBD1 (5 bases). V was cut by 0 bases and J by 6 bases, with 12 bases left in between. CDR1 is DFQATT, CDR2 SNEGSKA, per germline (reference sequence). The CDR3 has 15 residues. The CDR3 here is CSARDGARSNSPLHF. In DNA form, the CDR3 reads TGCAGTGCTAGAGATGGGGCCAGGTCTAATTCACCCCTCCACTTT.

Note on this clonotype: A read error may be the cause here, since a much bigger clone is one base away. The chain links TRBV6-1 to TRBJ2-5; 8 nucleotides match TRBD2. CDR3 size: 15 residues. Looked up from germline, CDR1 is MNHNS and CDR2 is SASEGT. The CDR3, as DNA: TGTGCCAGCAATGAAGTAACTAGCGGCTCAGGGACCCAGTACTTC. This translates into CASNEVTSGSGTQYF.

The table lists this clonotype with a few counts. The J gene is TRBJ2-3, the V gene TRBV18; D is possibly TRBD2 (5 bases). From germline, CDR1 is KGHSH and CDR2 LQKENI. V shed 0 bases and J shed 1 base, with 8 bases lying between them. The CDR3 contains 15 residues. The CDR3 DNA follows: TGTGCCAGCTCACCACCGAGGGCCGGCACAGATACGCAGTATTTT. Translated, it gives CASSPPRAGTDTQYF.

The chain joins TRBV4-3 to TRBJ2-2, with 9 bases aligning to TRBD2. This CDR3 has 17 amino acids. Germline V gene lookup returns CDR1 LGHNA and CDR2 YSLEER. V gave up 0 bases and J gave up 6 bases; unmatched junction bases: 8. This chain's CDR3 is CASSQDWRTSVPGELFF. The DNA of the CDR3 is TGCGCCAGCAGCCAAGATTGGAGGACTAGCGTCCCCGGGGAGCTGTTTTTT.

The chain carries TRBV6-2 or TRBV6-3 and TRBJ2-2, with TRBD1 matching 10 bases. CDR1 is MNHEY, CDR2 SVGEGT, per germline. With 5 bases clipped from V and 12 bases from J, the junction kept 6 bases outside the gene matches. The CDR3 loop spans 13 amino acids. The CDR3 DNA is TGTGCCAGCAGTCACGGACAGGGGGTTAAGCTGTTTTTT. Encoded protein: CASSHGQGVKLFF.